One sample yielded the 14 T cell receptor beta chains listed below, sequenced in a study of T cell repertoires in cytomegalovirus infection. TCRdb recomputed calls from the reads with MiXCR, one row per CDR3 protein. The sample holds almost 550,000 distinct CDR3 sequences, approximately 15% seen once. Sample: CD8+ T cells from PBMCs. These TCRs come from a human donor in good health (CMV status not recorded). Some clones in this sample may be carry-over from other donors' samples.

This clonotype was seen a few times. CDR3: CASSTGPHYEQYF. For the CDR3, the DNA is TGTGCCAGCAGCACGGGACCACACTACGAGCAGTACTTC. The chain joins TRBV11-2 to TRBJ2-7; D possibly matches TRBD1 or TRBD2 (5 bases each). The CDR3 is 13 amino acids. Per germline, CDR1 SGHAT and CDR2 FQNNGV. V was pared by 5 bases and J by 3 bases, with 11 bases between. The full variable domain, in which reference TRBV11-2 and TRBJ2-7 provide the parts outside the CDR3, is EAGVAQSPRYKIIEKRQSVAFWCNPISGHATLYWYQQILGQGPKLLIQFQNNGVVDDSQLPKDRFSAERLKGVDSTLKIQPAKLEDSAVYLCASSTGPHYEQYFGPGTRLTVT.

This clonotype was detected many times. V gene TRBV6-6 combines with J gene TRBJ2-2; D is perhaps TRBD1 or TRBD2 (7 bases each). V gave up 2 bases and J gave up 3 bases, with 19 bases separating them. CDR1 is MNHNY, CDR2 SVGAGI, per germline (reference sequence). The CDR3 runs 18 residues. The CDR3 coding sequence is TGTGCCAGCAGTTACGGGAGGGGGCGCGGTACGTACACCGGGGAGCTGTTTTTT. Its translation: CASSYGRGRGTYTGELFF.

This clonotype was seen more than once but under ten times. The chain uses TRBV20-1 and TRBJ2-7; 9 bases agree with TRBD1. The junction had 15 bases not matched to a gene; V was cut back by 6 bases and J by 6 bases. The CDR3 spans 15 residues. CDR1 and CDR2 (germline): DFQATT, SNEGSKA (reference sequence). The CDR3 spells CSADVPGQGSREQYF. CDR3 in DNA: TGCAGTGCCGACGTTCCGGGACAGGGTTCCCGCGAGCAGTACTTC.

This clonotype came up a few times. The chain joins TRBV19 to TRBJ1-5; D perhaps matches TRBD1 (5 bases). Germline lookup yields CDR1 LNHDA and CDR2 SQIVND (reference sequence). This CDR3 spans 15 amino acids. V was shortened by 9 bases and J by 0 bases, with 15 bases between the two germline ends. The DNA of the CDR3 is TGTGCCAGCCTCTGGACAACTTATAGCAATCAGCCCCAGCATTTT. Its translation is CASLWTTYSNQPQHF.

In its sample, this clonotype was seen a few times. V and J are TRBV20-1 and TRBJ2-1; D ambiguous. V was clipped by 3 bases and J by 4 bases, with 4 bases between them. CDR1 and CDR2 from the germline V gene are DFQATT and SNEGSKA (reference sequence). This CDR3 spans 11 amino acids. The CDR3 protein is CSAREYNEQFF. DNA for the CDR3: TGCAGTGCTAGGGAGTACAATGAGCAGTTCTTC.

This clonotype was detected a few times. The genes are TRBV6-5 and TRBJ2-7; 7 nucleotides line up with TRBD1. This CDR3 is built from 13 residues. V gave up 0 bases and J gave up 7 bases; unmatched junction bases: 3. Per the germline V gene, CDR1 is MNHEY and CDR2 is SVGAGI. The CDR3 protein is CASSYSRTGEQYF. CDR3 bases: TGTGCCAGCAGTTACTCGAGGACAGGAGAGCAGTACTTC.

The chain employs TRBV4-2 and TRBJ2-2; tentatively, D is TRBD2 (5 bases). CDR3 length equals 15 residues. V was clipped by 1 base and J by 6 bases, with 12 bases between them. The germline V gene encodes CDR1 LGHNA and CDR2 YNFKEQ. The CDR3 DNA reads as TGTGCCAGCAGCCAAGTGGCGGGTCCCCCCGGGGAGCTGTTTTTT. Protein: CASSQVAGPPGELFF.

CDR3 DNA: TGTGCCACCAGCAGCCGCGGGACAGGGATGAATGAGCAGTTCTTC. Its translation is CATSSRGTGMNEQFF. The V gene is TRBV15, the J gene TRBJ2-1, with TRBD1 identical over 9 bases. The CDR3 totals 15 residues. CDR1 and CDR2 from the germline V gene are LNHNV and YYDKDF (reference sequence). Losses at the gene ends were 3 bases for V and 7 bases for J; bases not matched to a gene: 7.

Ten or more counts support this clonotype. The CDR3 DNA reads as TGTGCCAGCAGCGAACTAGCGGGAGGCCTCTACGAGCAGTACTTC. Its protein product is CASSELAGGLYEQYF. This chain uses TRBV28 with TRBJ2-7, with 12 bases lining up with TRBD2. Germline V gives CDR1 MDHEN, CDR2 SYDVKM. The CDR3 extends over 15 amino acids. V lost 6 bases, J lost 3 bases, and 6 bases stayed unmatched.

In this sample, this clonotype turned up once. The chain carries TRBV25-1 and TRBJ2-7, with D unresolved. Trimming took off 8 bases at V and 6 bases at J, with 14 bases between the two ends. The V gene's germline CDR1 is MGHDK and CDR2 SYGVNS. The CDR3 extends over 12 amino acids. The CDR3 coding sequence is TGTGCCAGCGGAAGGATATTGGGCGAGCAGTACTTC. Its translation is CASGRILGEQYF.

This clonotype has only a few counts. The chain joins TRBV14 to TRBJ1-6; TRBD1 matches 8 bases. Germline V CDR1 and CDR2: SGHDN, FVKESK. This CDR3 is 17 amino acids long. Trimming took 4 bases from V and 2 from J; bases not matched to a gene: 7. This CDR3 reads CASSLDRGNAYNSPLHF. In DNA form, the CDR3 reads TGTGCCAGCAGCCTAGACAGGGGAAACGCCTATAATTCACCCCTCCACTTT.

This clonotype was seen at least ten times. The chain joins TRBV6-5 to TRBJ1-1, with D perhaps TRBD1 (6 bases). Trimming stripped 7 bases from V and 2 bases from J, with 17 bases between. From germline, CDR1 is MNHEY and CDR2 SVGAGI. The CDR3 runs to 15 residues. DNA of the CDR3: TGTGCCAGCACTCAGGAGGGGGGCGAAAACACTGAAGCTTTCTTT. It yields the protein CASTQEGGENTEAFF.

The chain joins TRBV12-3 or TRBV12-4 to TRBJ2-4; D could derive from TRBD1 or TRBD2 (5 bases each). This CDR3 comprises 16 residues. Trimming took 3 bases from V and 0 from J, leaving 12 bases between them. The CDR3 bases are TGTGCCAGCAGTTTTAGCGACAGTCTAGCCAAAAACATTCAGTACTTC. This encodes CASSFSDSLAKNIQYF.

The chain links TRBV5-1 to TRBJ2-3; 7 nucleotides line up with TRBD1. The J segment lost 0 bases and the V segment lost 5 bases, leaving 9 bases of the junction unmatched. Germline V gives CDR1 SGHRS, CDR2 YFSETQ. The CDR3 covers 16 residues. In DNA form, the CDR3 reads TGCGCCAGCAGTTTCCCACAGGGGTCAAGCACAGATACGCAGTATTTT. Translation: CASSFPQGSSTDTQYF.